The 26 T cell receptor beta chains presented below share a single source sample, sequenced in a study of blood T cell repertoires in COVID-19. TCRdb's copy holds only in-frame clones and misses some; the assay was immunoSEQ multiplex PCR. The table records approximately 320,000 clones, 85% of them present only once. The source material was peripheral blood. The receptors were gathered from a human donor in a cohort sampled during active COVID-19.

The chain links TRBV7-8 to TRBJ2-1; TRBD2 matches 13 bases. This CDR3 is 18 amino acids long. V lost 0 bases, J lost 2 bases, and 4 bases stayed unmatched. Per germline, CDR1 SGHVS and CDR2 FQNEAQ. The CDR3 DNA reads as TGTGCCAGCAGCTTAGCACTAGCGGGGGGGCGGACCTACAATGAGCAGTTCTTC. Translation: CASSLALAGGRTYNEQFF.

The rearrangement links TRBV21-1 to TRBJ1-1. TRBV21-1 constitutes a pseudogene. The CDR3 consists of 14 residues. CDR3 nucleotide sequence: TGTGCCAGCAGCAAAGATTCGCGGAACACTGAAGCTTTCTTT. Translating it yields CASSKDSRNTEAFF.

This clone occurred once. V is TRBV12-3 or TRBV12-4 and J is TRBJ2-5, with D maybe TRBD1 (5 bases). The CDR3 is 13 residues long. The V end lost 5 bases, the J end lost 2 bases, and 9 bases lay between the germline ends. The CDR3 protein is CASSLGRQETQYF. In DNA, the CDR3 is TGTGCCAGCAGTCTGGGGCGGCAAGAGACCCAGTACTTC.

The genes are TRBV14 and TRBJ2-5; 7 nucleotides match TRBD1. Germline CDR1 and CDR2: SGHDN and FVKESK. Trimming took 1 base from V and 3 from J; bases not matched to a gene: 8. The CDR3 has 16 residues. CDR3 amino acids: CASSQGKGTVKETQYF. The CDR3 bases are TGTGCCAGCAGCCAAGGAAAAGGGACAGTAAAAGAGACCCAGTACTTC.

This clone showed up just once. As DNA, the CDR3 is TGTGCCAGCAGCCAAGCCGGTCCCGGGGGCTACACCTTC. This translates into CASSQAGPGGYTF. The chain is built from TRBV3-1 (or the pseudogene TRBV3-2) and TRBJ1-2; D not certain. V dropped 1 base and J dropped 8 bases, with 11 bases sitting between them. The CDR3 loop spans 13 amino acids. Germline V gives CDR1 LGHDT, CDR2 YNNKEL (reference sequence).

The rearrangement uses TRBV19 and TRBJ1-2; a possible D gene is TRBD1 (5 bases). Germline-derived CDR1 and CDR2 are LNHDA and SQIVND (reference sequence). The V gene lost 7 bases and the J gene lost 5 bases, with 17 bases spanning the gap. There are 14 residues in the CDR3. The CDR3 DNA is TGTGCCAGTAAAAACCCCGTGGAGGGGTATGGCTACACCTTC. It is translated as CASKNPVEGYGYTF.

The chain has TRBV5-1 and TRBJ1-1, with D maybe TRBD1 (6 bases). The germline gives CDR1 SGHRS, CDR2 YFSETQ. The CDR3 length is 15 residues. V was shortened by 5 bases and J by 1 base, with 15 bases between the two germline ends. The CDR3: CASSPQGPTNTEAFF. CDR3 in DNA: TGCGCCAGCAGTCCCCAGGGGCCGACGAACACTGAAGCTTTCTTT.

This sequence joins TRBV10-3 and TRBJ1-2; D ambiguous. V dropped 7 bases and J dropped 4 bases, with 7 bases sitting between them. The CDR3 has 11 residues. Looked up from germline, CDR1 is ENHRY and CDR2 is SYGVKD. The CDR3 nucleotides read TGTGCCATCATAACAGCCTATGGCTACACCTTC. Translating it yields CAIITAYGYTF.

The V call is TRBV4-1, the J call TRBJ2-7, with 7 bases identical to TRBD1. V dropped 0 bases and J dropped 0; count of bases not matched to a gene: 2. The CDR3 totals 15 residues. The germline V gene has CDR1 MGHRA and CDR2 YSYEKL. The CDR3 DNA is TGCGCCAGCAGCCAAGATCCAGGGGGCTCCTACGAGCAGTACTTC. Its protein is CASSQDPGGSYEQYF.

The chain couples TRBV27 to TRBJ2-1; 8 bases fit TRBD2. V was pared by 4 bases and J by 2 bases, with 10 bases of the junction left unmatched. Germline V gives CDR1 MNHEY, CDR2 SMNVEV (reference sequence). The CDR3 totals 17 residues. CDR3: CASSYQGYSGAYNEQFF. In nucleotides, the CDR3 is TGTGCCAGCAGTTACCAGGGTTATAGCGGGGCCTACAATGAGCAGTTCTTC.

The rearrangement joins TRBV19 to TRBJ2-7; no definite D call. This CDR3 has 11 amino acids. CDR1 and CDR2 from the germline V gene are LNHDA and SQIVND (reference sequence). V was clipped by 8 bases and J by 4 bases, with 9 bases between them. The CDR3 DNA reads TGTGCCAGTTATAACGGGTACGAGCAGTACTTC. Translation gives CASYNGYEQYF.

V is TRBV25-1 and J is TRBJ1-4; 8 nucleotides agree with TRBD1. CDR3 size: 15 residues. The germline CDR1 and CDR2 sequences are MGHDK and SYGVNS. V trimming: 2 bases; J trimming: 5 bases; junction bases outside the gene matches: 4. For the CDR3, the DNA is TGTGCCAGCAGTGAAAATAACAGGGGGAATGAAAAACTGTTTTTT. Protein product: CASSENNRGNEKLFF.

Here the CDR3 DNA reads TGTGCCAGCAGTTTGCGCGGACAGGTCGAAAAACTGTTTTTT. Translating it yields CASSLRGQVEKLFF. This chain uses TRBV27 with TRBJ1-4; 7 positions agree with TRBD1. Germline CDR1 and CDR2: MNHEY and SMNVEV (reference sequence). This CDR3 region has 14 residues. V lost 3 bases, J lost 8 bases, and 6 bases stayed unmatched.

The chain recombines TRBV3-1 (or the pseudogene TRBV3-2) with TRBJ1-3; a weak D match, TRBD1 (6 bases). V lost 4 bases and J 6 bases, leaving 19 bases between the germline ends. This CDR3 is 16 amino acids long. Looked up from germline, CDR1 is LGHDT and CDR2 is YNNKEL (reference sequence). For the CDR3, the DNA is TGTGCCAGCAGCCTCAGAGACGGGACATGGACAAACACCATATATTTT. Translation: CASSLRDGTWTNTIYF.

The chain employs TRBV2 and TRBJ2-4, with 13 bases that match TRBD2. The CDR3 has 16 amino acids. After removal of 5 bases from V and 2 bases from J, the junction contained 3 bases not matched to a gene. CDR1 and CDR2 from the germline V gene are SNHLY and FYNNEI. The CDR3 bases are TGTGCCAGCAGTTGGACTAGCGGGGGATCCAAAAACATTCAGTACTTC. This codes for CASSWTSGGSKNIQYF.

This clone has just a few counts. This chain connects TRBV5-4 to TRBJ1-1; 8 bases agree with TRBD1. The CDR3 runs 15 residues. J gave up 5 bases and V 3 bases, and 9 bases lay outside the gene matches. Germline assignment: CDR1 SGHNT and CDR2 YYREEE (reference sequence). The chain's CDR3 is CASSSDREGRTEAFF. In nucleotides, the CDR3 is TGTGCCAGCAGCTCGGACAGGGAGGGGAGGACTGAAGCTTTCTTT.

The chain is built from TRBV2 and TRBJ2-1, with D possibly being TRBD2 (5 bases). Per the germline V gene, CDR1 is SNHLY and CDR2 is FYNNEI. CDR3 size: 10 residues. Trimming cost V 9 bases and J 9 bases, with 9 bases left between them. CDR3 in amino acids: CASRLIEQFF. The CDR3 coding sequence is TGTGCCAGTAGACTAATTGAGCAGTTCTTC.

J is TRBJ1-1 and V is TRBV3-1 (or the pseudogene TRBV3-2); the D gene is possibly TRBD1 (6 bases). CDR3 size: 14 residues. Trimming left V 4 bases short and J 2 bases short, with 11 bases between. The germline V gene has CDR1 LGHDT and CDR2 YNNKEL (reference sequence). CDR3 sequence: CASSPGATNTEAFF. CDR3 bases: TGTGCCAGCAGCCCAGGGGCAACAAACACTGAAGCTTTCTTT.

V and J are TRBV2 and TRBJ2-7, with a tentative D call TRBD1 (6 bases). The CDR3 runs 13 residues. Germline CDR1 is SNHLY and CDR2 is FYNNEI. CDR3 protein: CAEGRGFTYEQYF. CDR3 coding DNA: TGTGCAGAGGGCAGGGGCTTTACCTACGAGCAGTACTTC.

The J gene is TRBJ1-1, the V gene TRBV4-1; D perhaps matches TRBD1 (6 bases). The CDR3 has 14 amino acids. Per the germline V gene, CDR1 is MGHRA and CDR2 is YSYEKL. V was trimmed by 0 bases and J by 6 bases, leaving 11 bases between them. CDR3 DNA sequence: TGCGCCAGCAGCCAAGACAGGGGTGGCCCTGAAGCTTTCTTT. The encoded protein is CASSQDRGGPEAFF.

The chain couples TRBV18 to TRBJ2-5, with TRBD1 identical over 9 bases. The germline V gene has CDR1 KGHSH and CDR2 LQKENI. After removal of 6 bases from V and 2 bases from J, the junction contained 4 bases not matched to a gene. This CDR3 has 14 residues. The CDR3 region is CASSPGTGQETQYF. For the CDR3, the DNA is TGTGCCAGCTCGCCCGGGACAGGGCAAGAGACCCAGTACTTC. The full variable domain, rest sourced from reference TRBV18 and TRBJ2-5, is NAGVMQNPRHLVRRRGQEARLRCSPMKGHSHVYWYRQLPEEGLKFMVYLQKENIIDESGMPKERFSAEFPKEGPSILRIQQVVRGDSAAYFCASSPGTGQETQYFGPGTRLLVL.

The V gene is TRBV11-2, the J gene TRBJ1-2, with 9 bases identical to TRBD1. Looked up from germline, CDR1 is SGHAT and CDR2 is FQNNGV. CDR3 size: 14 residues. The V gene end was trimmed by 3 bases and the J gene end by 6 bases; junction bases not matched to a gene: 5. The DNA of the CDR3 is TGTGCCAGCAGCTTGCTCGGACAGGGGAATGGCTACACCTTC. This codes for CASSLLGQGNGYTF.

CDR3 coding DNA: TGTGCCAGCAGCTTAGTTCAGGGAGGGGGGCCAGAGGGCTACACCTTC. Protein product: CASSLVQGGGPEGYTF. The chain is built from TRBV7-8 and TRBJ1-2; maybe TRBD1 (6 bases). Germline CDR1 SGHVS, CDR2 FQNEAQ. The germline V and J ends were trimmed by 1 base and 8 bases, with 20 bases remaining between them. This CDR3 comprises 16 residues. The entire variable domain, with the rest obtained from reference TRBV7-8 and TRBJ1-2, is as follows: GAGVSQSPRYKVAKRGQDVALRCDPISGHVSLFWYQQALGQGPEFLTYFQNEAQLDKSGLPSDRFFAERPEGSVSTLKIQRTQQEDSAVYLCASSLVQGGGPEGYTFGSGTRLTVV.

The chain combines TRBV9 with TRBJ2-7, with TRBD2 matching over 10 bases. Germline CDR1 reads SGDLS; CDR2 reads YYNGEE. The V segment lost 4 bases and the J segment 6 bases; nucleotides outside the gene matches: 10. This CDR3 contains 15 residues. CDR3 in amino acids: CASSQGGSGGTEQYF. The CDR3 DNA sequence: TGTGCCAGCAGCCAAGGAGGTAGCGGGGGGACCGAGCAGTACTTC. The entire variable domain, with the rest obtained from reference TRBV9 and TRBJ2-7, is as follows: DSGVTQTPKHLITATGQRVTLRCSPRSGDLSVYWYQQSLDQGLQFLIQYYNGEERAKGNILERFSAQQFPDLHSELNLSSLELGDSALYFCASSQGGSGGTEQYFGPGTRLTVT.

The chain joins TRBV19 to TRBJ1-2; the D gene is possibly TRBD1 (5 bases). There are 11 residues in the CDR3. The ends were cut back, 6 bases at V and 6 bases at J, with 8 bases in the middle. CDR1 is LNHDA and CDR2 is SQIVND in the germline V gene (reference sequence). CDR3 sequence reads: CASRTANGYTF. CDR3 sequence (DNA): TGTGCCAGTAGGACAGCTAATGGCTACACCTTC.

DNA for the CDR3: TGTGCCAGCAGATTGACAGGGATCAGCTCCTACGAGCAGTACTTC. This sequence encodes CASRLTGISSYEQYF. The chain carries TRBV27 and TRBJ2-7, with 7 bases lining up with TRBD1. The CDR3 has 15 amino acids. Trimming removed 6 bases from V and 0 bases from J; junction bases left unmatched: 8. Looked up from germline, CDR1 is MNHEY and CDR2 is SMNVEV (reference sequence).